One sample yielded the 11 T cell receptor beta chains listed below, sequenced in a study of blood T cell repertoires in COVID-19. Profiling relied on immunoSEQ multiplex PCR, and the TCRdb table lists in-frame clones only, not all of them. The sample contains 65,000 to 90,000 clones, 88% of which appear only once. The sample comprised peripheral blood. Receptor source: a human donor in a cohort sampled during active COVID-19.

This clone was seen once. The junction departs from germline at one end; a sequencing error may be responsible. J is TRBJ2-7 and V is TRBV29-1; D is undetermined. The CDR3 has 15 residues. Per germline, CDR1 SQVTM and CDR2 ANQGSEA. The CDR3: CSVETPLQKTPRFNF. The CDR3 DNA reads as TGCAGCGTAGAAACCCCGCTTCAGAAAACGCCCCGCTTCAACTTC.

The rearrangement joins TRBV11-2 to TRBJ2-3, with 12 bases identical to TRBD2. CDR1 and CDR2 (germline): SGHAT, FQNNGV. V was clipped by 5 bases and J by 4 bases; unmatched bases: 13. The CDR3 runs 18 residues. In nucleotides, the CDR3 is TGTGCCAGCAGCCCCTTTGGTCCTCTAGCGGGGGGGCCAGATACGCAGTATTTT. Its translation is CASSPFGPLAGGPDTQYF.

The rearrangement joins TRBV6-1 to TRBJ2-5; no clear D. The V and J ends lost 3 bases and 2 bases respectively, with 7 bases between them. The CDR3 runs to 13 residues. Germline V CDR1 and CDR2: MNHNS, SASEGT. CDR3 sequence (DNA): TGTGCCAGCAGTGACGACTTGCAAGAGACCCAGTACTTC. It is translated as CASSDDLQETQYF.

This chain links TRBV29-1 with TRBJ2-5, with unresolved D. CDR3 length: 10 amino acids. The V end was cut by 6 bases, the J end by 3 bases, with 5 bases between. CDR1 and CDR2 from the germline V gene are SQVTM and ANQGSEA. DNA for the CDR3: TGCAGCGTCCGCGAAGAGACCCAGTACTTC. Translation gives CSVREETQYF.

The CDR3 nucleotides read TGTGCCAGCACCCGAACGAGTGGCAGGGAAGCTTTCTTT. Translation: CASTRTSGREAFF. The chain links TRBV7-8 to TRBJ1-1; D not resolved. The CDR3 extends over 13 amino acids. The germline gives CDR1 SGHVS, CDR2 FQNEAQ. V lost 7 bases and J 8 bases, leaving 17 bases between the germline ends.

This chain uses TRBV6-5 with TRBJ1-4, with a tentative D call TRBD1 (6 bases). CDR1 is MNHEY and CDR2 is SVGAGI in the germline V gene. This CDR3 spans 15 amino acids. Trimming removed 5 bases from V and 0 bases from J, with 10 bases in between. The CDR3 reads CASSTGQSTNEKLFF. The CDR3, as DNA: TGTGCCAGCAGTACCGGACAGTCAACTAATGAAAAACTGTTTTTT.

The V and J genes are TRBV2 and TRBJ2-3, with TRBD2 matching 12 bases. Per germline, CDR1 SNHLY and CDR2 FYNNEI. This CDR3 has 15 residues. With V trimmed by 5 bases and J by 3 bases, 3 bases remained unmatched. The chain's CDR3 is CASSRLAGVTDTQYF. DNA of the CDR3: TGTGCCAGCAGTCGACTAGCGGGAGTGACAGATACGCAGTATTTT.

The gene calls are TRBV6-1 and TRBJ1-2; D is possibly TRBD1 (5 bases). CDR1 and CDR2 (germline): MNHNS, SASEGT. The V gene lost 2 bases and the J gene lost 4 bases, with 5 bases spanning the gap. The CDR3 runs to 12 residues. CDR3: CASSEQGYGYTF. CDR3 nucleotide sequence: TGTGCCAGCAGTGAACAGGGCTATGGCTACACCTTC.

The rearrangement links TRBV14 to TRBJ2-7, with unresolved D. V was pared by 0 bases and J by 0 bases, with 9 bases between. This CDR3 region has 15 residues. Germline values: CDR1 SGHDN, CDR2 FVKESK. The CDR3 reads CASSQESRNSYEQYF. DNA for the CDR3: TGTGCCAGCAGCCAAGAGAGCAGGAACTCCTACGAGCAGTACTTC. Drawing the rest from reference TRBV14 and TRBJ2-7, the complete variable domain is EAGVTQFPSHSVIEKGQTVTLRCDPISGHDNLYWYRRVMGKEIKFLLHFVKESKQDESGMPNNRFLAERTGGTYSTLKVQPAELEDSGVYFCASSQESRNSYEQYFGPGTRLTVT.

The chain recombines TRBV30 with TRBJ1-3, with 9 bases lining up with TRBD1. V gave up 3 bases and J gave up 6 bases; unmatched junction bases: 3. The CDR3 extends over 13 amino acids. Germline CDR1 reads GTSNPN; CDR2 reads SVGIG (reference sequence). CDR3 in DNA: TGTGCCTGGAGAAAACAGGGGGCAAACACCATATATTTT. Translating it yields CAWRKQGANTIYF.

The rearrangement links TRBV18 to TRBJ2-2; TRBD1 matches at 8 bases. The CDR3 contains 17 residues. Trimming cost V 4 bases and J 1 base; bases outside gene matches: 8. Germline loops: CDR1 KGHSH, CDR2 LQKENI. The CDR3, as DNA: TGTGCCAGCTCACGTTCGACAGGGGTCCAGAACACCGGGGAGCTGTTTTTT. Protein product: CASSRSTGVQNTGELFF.